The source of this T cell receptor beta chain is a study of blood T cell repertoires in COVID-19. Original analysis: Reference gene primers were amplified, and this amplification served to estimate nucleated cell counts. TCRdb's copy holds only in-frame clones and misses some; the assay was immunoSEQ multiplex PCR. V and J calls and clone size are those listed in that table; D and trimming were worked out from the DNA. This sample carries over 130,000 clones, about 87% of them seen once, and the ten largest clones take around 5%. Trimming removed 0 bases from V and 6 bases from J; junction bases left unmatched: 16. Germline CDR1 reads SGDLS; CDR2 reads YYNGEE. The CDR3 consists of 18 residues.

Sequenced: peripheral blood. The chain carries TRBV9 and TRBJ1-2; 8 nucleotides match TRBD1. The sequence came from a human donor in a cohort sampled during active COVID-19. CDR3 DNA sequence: TGTGCCAGCAGCGTAGAGAGAGAGAGGACAGGGACGGTTGATGGCTACACCTTC. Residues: CASSVERERTGTVDGYTF.